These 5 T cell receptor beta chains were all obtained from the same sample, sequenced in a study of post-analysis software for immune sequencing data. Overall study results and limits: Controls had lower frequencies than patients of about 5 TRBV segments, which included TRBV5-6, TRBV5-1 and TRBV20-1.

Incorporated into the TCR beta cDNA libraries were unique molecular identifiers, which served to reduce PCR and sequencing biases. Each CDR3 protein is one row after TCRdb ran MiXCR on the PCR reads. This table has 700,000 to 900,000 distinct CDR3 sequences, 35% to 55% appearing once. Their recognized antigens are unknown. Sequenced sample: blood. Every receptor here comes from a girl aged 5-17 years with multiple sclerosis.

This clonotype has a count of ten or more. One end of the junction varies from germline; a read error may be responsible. CDR3: CASSGGQQETQYF. CDR3 DNA sequence: TGTGCCAGCAGCGGAGGACAGCAAGAGACCCAGTACTTC. The chain combines TRBV5-1 with TRBJ2-5; tentative D call: TRBD1 (6 bases). Germline-derived CDR1 and CDR2 are SGHRS and YFSETQ. CDR3 size: 13 residues.

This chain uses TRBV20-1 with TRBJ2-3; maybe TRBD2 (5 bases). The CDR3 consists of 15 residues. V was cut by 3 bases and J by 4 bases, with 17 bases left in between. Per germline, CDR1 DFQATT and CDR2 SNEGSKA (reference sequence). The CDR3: CSAREVGALADTQYF. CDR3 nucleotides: TGCAGTGCTAGGGAGGTCGGAGCATTAGCAGATACGCAGTATTTT.

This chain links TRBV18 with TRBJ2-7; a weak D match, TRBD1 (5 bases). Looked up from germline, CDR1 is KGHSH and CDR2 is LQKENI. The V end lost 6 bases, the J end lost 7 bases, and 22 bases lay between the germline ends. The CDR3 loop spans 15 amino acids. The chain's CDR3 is CASSPLTDLYGEQYF. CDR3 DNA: TGTGCCAGCTCCCCCCTGACAGACCTTTATGGGGAGCAGTACTTC. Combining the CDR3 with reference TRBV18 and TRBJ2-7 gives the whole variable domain NAGVMQNPRHLVRRRGQEARLRCSPMKGHSHVYWYRQLPEEGLKFMVYLQKENIIDESGMPKERFSAEFPKEGPSILRIQQVVRGDSAAYFCASSPLTDLYGEQYFGPGTRLTVT.

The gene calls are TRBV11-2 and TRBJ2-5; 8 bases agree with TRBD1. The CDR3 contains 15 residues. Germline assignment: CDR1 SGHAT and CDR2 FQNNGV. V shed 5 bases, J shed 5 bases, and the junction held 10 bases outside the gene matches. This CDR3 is CASSPYLGQVETQYF. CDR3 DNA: TGTGCCAGCAGCCCTTATCTGGGACAGGTTGAGACCCAGTACTTC.

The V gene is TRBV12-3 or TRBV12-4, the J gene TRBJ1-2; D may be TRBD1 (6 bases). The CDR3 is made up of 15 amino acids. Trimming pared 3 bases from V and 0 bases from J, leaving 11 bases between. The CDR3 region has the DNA TGTGCCAGCAGTTTCACAGGGCCCTCTAACTATGGCTACACCTTC. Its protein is CASSFTGPSNYGYTF.